Following are 6 T cell receptor beta chains from one sample sequenced in a study of T cells after yellow fever vaccination. MiXCR, run by TCRdb on the 5' RACE reads, gives a single entry per CDR3 protein. The repertoire holds under 600,000 distinct CDR3 sequences, with 20% to 25% as singletons. This specimen consisted of PBMCs, obtained approximately 20 days after the first yellow fever vaccination. These receptor sequences come from a man aged 18-30 years who received the YFV17D yellow fever vaccine.

The chain employs TRBV19 and TRBJ2-1; D uncertain. The CDR3 has 15 amino acids. The V gene's germline CDR1 is LNHDA and CDR2 SQIVND (reference sequence). Trimming took off 3 bases at V and 3 bases at J, with 12 bases between the two ends. Here the CDR3 reads CASSMVRALYNEQFF. The CDR3 region has the DNA TGTGCCAGTAGTATGGTTAGGGCTCTCTACAATGAGCAGTTCTTC.

This clonotype occurred a few times. V usage is TRBV7-9 and J usage is TRBJ2-7, with TRBD2 identical over 9 bases. The germline V gene has CDR1 SEHNR and CDR2 FQNEAQ (reference sequence). V lost 4 bases to trimming and J lost 6 bases; unmatched junction nucleotides: 10. This CDR3 comprises 15 residues. CDR3 bases: TGTGCCAGCAGCTCTGCCCCCGGACTAGCGCGCGAGCAGTACGTC. This gives the protein CASSSAPGLAREQYV.

V gene TRBV5-1 combines with J gene TRBJ2-1; D gene ambiguous. This CDR3 contains 14 residues. Germline V gene sequence: CDR1 SGHRS, CDR2 YFSETQ. The V end was cut by 3 bases, the J end by 1 base, with 8 bases between. The CDR3 loop reads CASSYPGSYNEQFF. CDR3 coding DNA: TGCGCCAGCAGCTATCCTGGGTCCTACAATGAGCAGTTCTTC.

V gene TRBV2 combines with J gene TRBJ2-1, with 9 nucleotides matching TRBD1. V lost 5 bases, J lost 8 bases, and 4 bases stayed unmatched. The CDR3 runs 13 residues. CDR1 and CDR2 from the germline V gene are SNHLY and FYNNEI. The CDR3 DNA reads as TGTGCCAGCAGTCAGACAGGGGGATATGAGCAGTTCTTC. It translates to CASSQTGGYEQFF.

On this clonotype: At one end, the junction sequence differs from germline, possibly due to a read error. The chain is built from TRBV7-2 and TRBJ1-1; D is unclear. The CDR3 has 14 residues. The germline CDR1 and CDR2 sequences are SGHTA and FQGNSA. The CDR3 region has the DNA TGTTCCAGCAGCTTATATAGTATGAACACTGAAGCTTTCTTT. Protein sequence: CSSSLYSMNTEAFF.

The count of this clonotype is one. The chain is built from TRBV19 and TRBJ2-3; 8 nucleotides line up with TRBD1. Trimming at V came to 8 bases and at J to 2 bases, leaving 9 bases not matched to a gene. The germline gives CDR1 LNHDA, CDR2 SQIVND (reference sequence). This CDR3 is built from 15 residues. DNA of the CDR3: TGTGCCAGTCAACCGACAGGGGAAGACACAGATACGCAGTATTTT. Residues: CASQPTGEDTDTQYF.